This entry describes one T cell receptor beta chain. These data belong to a study of blood T cell repertoires in COVID-19. Overall study context: Both acute and convalescent COVID-19 samples were obtained from the United States, Italy and Spain.

The germline CDR1 and CDR2 sequences are KGHSH and LQKENI. With 3 bases removed from V and 0 bases from J, the gap between germline ends came to 11 bases. This CDR3 has 15 amino acids. Clones were sequenced by immunoSEQ multiplex PCR, and TCRdb holds only the in-frame ones, with some missing. The sample has 77,000 or so clones; around 83% are singletons. Sequencing was performed on peripheral blood. This receptor was identified in an elderly man with acute or convalescent COVID-19. V and J are TRBV18 and TRBJ1-1, with D perhaps matching TRBD1 (5 bases). As DNA, the CDR3 is TGTGCCAGCTCACCCGACAGTTCCCTGAACACTGAAGCTTTCTTT. Translated: CASSPDSSLNTEAFF.